These 17 T cell receptor beta chains share one sample of origin, sequenced in a study of response to subunit inactivated influenza vaccine. MiXCR, applied by TCRdb to the RT-PCR reads, yields one record per CDR3 protein. The sample lists around 580,000 distinct CDR3 sequences, less than 15% seen once, with approximately 12% in the top ten. Material: PBMCs from blood, obtained 12 days after vaccination. All receptors derive from a man aged 45-65 years who received an inactivated influenza vaccine.

This clonotype was seen more than once but under ten times. V and J are TRBV7-9 and TRBJ1-1; perhaps TRBD1 as D (6 bases). Germline CDR1 SEHNR, CDR2 FQNEAQ (reference sequence). The CDR3 loop spans 15 amino acids. V lost 8 bases and J 3 bases, leaving 19 bases between the germline ends. For the CDR3, the DNA is TGTGCCAGCCACGGGGGGGGCCAGCAGGACACTGAAGCTTTCTTT. This sequence encodes CASHGGGQQDTEAFF.

CDR3 residues: CASSSGTSGSLGTQYF. DNA for the CDR3: TGTGCCAGCAGCTCCGGGACTAGCGGGAGCCTCGGTACGCAGTATTTT. The rearrangement uses TRBV7-2 and TRBJ2-3; 14 bases fit TRBD2. CDR1 is SGHTA, CDR2 FQGNSA, per germline. J gave up 8 bases and V 4 bases, and 8 bases lay outside the gene matches. This CDR3 is built from 16 residues.

V usage is TRBV7-9 and J usage is TRBJ2-5; the D gene is possibly TRBD1 (6 bases). The germline V gene encodes CDR1 SEHNR and CDR2 FQNEAQ (reference sequence). Trimming took 1 base from V and 4 from J, leaving 10 bases between them. The CDR3 extends over 14 amino acids. The CDR3 DNA sequence: TGTGCCAGCAGCTTAGGGGACATTGCAGAGACCCAGTACTTC. Encoded protein: CASSLGDIAETQYF.

This clonotype was detected a few times. The rearrangement uses TRBV18 and TRBJ1-3; D gene unclear. The CDR3 extends over 16 amino acids. Trimming took 3 bases from V and 0 from J, leaving 12 bases between them. Germline CDR1 is KGHSH and CDR2 is LQKENI. CDR3 DNA sequence: TGTGCCAGCTCACCGCAGACACCGCTCTCTGGAAACACCATATATTTT. Translating it yields CASSPQTPLSGNTIYF. The variable domain in full, with the rest retrieved from reference TRBV18 and TRBJ1-3, is NAGVMQNPRHLVRRRGQEARLRCSPMKGHSHVYWYRQLPEEGLKFMVYLQKENIIDESGMPKERFSAEFPKEGPSILRIQQVVRGDSAAYFCASSPQTPLSGNTIYFGEGSWLTVV.

This clonotype was seen a handful of times. The chain couples TRBV24-1 to TRBJ2-1; tentative D call: TRBD2 (7 bases). This CDR3 spans 19 amino acids. CDR1 is KGHDR, CDR2 SFDVKD, per germline. V lost 2 bases and J lost 4, with 23 bases in between. The CDR3 DNA follows: TGTGCCACCAGTGATTCGGCGGTCCCTATGAGCGGGACATACAATGAGCAGTTCTTC. Translating it yields CATSDSAVPMSGTYNEQFF.

This rearrangement joins TRBV28 to TRBJ1-2, with D perhaps matching TRBD1 (5 bases). V was pared by 8 bases and J by 6 bases, with 16 bases between. Germline V lookup: CDR1 MDHEN, CDR2 SYDVKM. The CDR3 is 13 amino acids. The CDR3 loop reads CASQIGAVDGYTF. The CDR3 nucleotides are TGTGCCAGCCAAATAGGGGCGGTAGATGGCTACACCTTC.

This chain connects TRBV20-1 to TRBJ1-2; D gene ambiguous. CDR1 is DFQATT, CDR2 SNEGSKA, per germline (reference sequence). Trimming pared 5 bases from V and 3 bases from J, leaving 7 bases between. The CDR3 has 11 amino acids. CDR3 nucleotide sequence: TGCAGTGCTGGCCTTCACTATGGCTACACCTTC. It codes for CSAGLHYGYTF.

This clonotype was found a few times. J is TRBJ1-3 and V is TRBV11-2; no firm D call. CDR3 size: 15 residues. Germline V gene sequence: CDR1 SGHAT, CDR2 FQNNGV. V was clipped by 3 bases and J by 1 base, with 10 bases between them. The CDR3 here is CASSLKGWSGNTIYF. CDR3 in DNA: TGTGCCAGCAGCTTGAAGGGATGGTCTGGAAACACCATATATTTT.

This clonotype was counted between two and nine times. The chain recombines TRBV7-9 with TRBJ2-7; TRBD1 aligns across 9 bases. The V gene end was trimmed by 6 bases and the J gene end by 4 bases; junction bases not matched to a gene: 7. The germline V gene encodes CDR1 SEHNR and CDR2 FQNEAQ (reference sequence). This CDR3 comprises 14 residues. The CDR3 here is CASSHTGTGYEQYF. The CDR3 region has the DNA TGTGCCAGCAGTCATACCGGGACAGGGTACGAGCAGTACTTC. The whole variable domain, remainder taken from reference TRBV7-9 and TRBJ2-7, is DTGVSQNPRHKITKRGQNVTFRCDPISEHNRLYWYRQTLGQGPEFLTYFQNEAQLEKSRLLSDRFSAERPKGSFSTLEIQRTEQGDSAMYLCASSHTGTGYEQYFGPGTRLTVT.

This clonotype was observed a handful of times. The chain is built from TRBV29-1 and TRBJ1-1, with D possibly TRBD1 on 5 matching bases. The CDR3 contains 12 residues. V dropped 4 bases and J dropped 10 bases, with 16 bases sitting between them. Per germline, CDR1 SQVTM and CDR2 ANQGSEA. The CDR3 region is CSVGQSAGGAFF. The CDR3 DNA reads TGCAGCGTTGGTCAAAGCGCGGGGGGAGCTTTCTTT. Variable domain in full (rest from reference TRBV29-1 and TRBJ1-1): SAVISQKPSRDICQRGTSLTIQCQVDSQVTMMFWYRQQPGQSLTLIATANQGSEATYESGFVIDKFPISRPNLTFSTLTVSNMSPEDSSIYLCSVGQSAGGAFFGQGTRLTVV.

This clonotype was detected only a few times. V and J are TRBV5-1 and TRBJ1-4; 8 bases align to TRBD1. V was pared by 1 base and J by 7 bases, with 6 bases of the junction left unmatched. The CDR3 runs to 15 residues. In germline, CDR1 is SGHRS, CDR2 YFSETQ. This CDR3 is CASSLFNRGAEKLFF. For the CDR3, the DNA is TGCGCCAGCAGCTTGTTCAACAGGGGGGCTGAAAAACTGTTTTTT.

This clonotype turned up a few times. The chain links TRBV29-1 to TRBJ2-1; the D call may be TRBD1 or TRBD2 (5 bases each). The CDR3 spans 13 residues. The V and J ends lost 6 bases and 9 bases respectively, with 18 bases between them. CDR1 is SQVTM, CDR2 ANQGSEA, per germline. The CDR3 coding sequence is TGCAGCGTCGGCCGGGACCTTCAGGCTGAGCAGTTCTTC. It codes for CSVGRDLQAEQFF.

This sequence joins TRBV7-2 and TRBJ1-2, with a weak D call TRBD1 (5 bases). The CDR3 covers 16 residues. V gave up 5 bases and J gave up 8 bases, with 24 bases separating them. The germline V gene encodes CDR1 SGHTA and CDR2 FQGNSA. CDR3 nucleotide sequence: TGTGCCAGCAGCCCGACCCGGGACTCTACCTTGGGGGGCTACACCTTC. Encoded protein: CASSPTRDSTLGGYTF.

In its sample, this clonotype was seen a few times. Here the CDR3 reads CASSPLWTEKETQYF. In DNA form, the CDR3 reads TGTGCCAGCAGTCCGCTCTGGACAGAGAAAGAGACCCAGTACTTC. This sequence joins TRBV28 and TRBJ2-5, with TRBD1 as a possible D gene (6 bases). Trimming left V 5 bases short and J 3 bases short, with 16 bases between. Germline V gives CDR1 MDHEN, CDR2 SYDVKM. The CDR3 covers 15 residues.

CDR3 loop: CSATDRVSYNSPLHF. In DNA form, the CDR3 reads TGCAGTGCTACCGACAGGGTTTCCTATAATTCACCCCTCCACTTT. The rearrangement links TRBV20-1 to TRBJ1-6; 7 nucleotides agree with TRBD1. From germline, CDR1 is DFQATT and CDR2 SNEGSKA (reference sequence). The length of the CDR3 is 15 residues. Losses at the gene ends were 4 bases for V and 1 base for J; bases not matched to a gene: 4.

The chain has TRBV3-1 and TRBJ1-5; D ambiguous. Trimming pared 1 base from V and 4 bases from J, leaving 11 bases between. Germline CDR1 reads LGHDT; CDR2 reads YNNKEL (reference sequence). The CDR3 sequence is 15 residues long. CDR3 loop: CASSQGGQWNQPQHF. The CDR3 DNA follows: TGTGCCAGCAGCCAAGGAGGGCAATGGAATCAGCCCCAGCATTTT.

This clonotype was seen only a few times. V gene TRBV20-1 combines with J gene TRBJ2-7; 8 nucleotides agree with TRBD2. The trim removed 3 bases at V and 7 bases at J, leaving 5 bases unmatched. The CDR3 is 12 residues long. Germline V lookup: CDR1 DFQATT, CDR2 SNEGSKA (reference sequence). CDR3 region: CSASVGRGEQYF. CDR3 sequence (DNA): TGCAGTGCTAGCGTCGGGAGGGGAGAGCAGTACTTC.